This T cell receptor beta chain emerged from a study of blood T cells in healthy people across ages. Across the study: The capture of about one barcoded beta molecule per two T cells was achieved by template switching.

Whenever a sample was processed, at least 6 million PBMCs were isolated. Ten or more counts support this clonotype. Germline V gene lookup returns CDR1 SQVTM and CDR2 ANQGSEA. Trimming at V came to 6 bases and at J to 10 bases, leaving 13 bases not matched to a gene. This CDR3 comprises 14 residues. The use of a sample-barcoded 5' primer and a J-beta primer mix characterized a second PCR of 7 to 11 cycles. At least 2.5 million CDR3-containing paired-end reads were obtained per sample. MiXCR was run by TCRdb on the 5' RACE reads, yielding one entry per CDR3 protein. The data show more than 1.4 million distinct CDR3 sequences, with 40% to 50% seen just once and 6.5% to 10% held by the top ten.

The TCR originated in a woman aged 18 to 35 in good health. The rearrangement uses TRBV29-1 and TRBJ2-3; TRBD2 matches 10 bases. The material sequenced was blood. CDR3 in amino acids: CSVRGTSATAPQYF. CDR3 DNA sequence: TGCAGCGTCCGCGGGACTAGCGCGACGGCTCCGCAGTATTTT.